This T cell receptor beta chain was found in a study of blood T cell repertoires in COVID-19. The overall study: Whether acute or convalescent, the COVID-19 samples came from the United States, Italy and Spain. T cells, B-cell-depleted T cells, or PBMCs provided the cDNA or gDNA that served as material.

The CDR3 covers 15 residues. Authors' processing steps: Reference gene primer amplification gave nucleated cell count estimates. Method: immunoSEQ multiplex PCR; TCRdb's copy keeps in-frame clones and lacks some. The V and J calls and clone size come from that table; D and trimming were worked out from the DNA. In the table there are some 150,000 clones, approximately 84% of which are singletons. The TCR comes from a man aged 35-49 years who had recovered from COVID-19. The V gene is TRBV21-1, the J gene TRBJ2-5; TRBD1 is taken as the D call from the table, unchecked against the DNA. TRBV21-1 has pseudogene status. Sequenced material: peripheral blood. The CDR3 DNA reads as TGTGCCAGCAGCAAAGCGCACAGGGGCACAGAGACCCAGTACTTC. Its translation is CASSKAHRGTETQYF.